The rows below give T cell receptor beta chains drawn from one sample of a study of T cells in Graves' hyperthyroidism and ophthalmopathy. One entry per CDR3 protein, called by TCRdb with MiXCR from the multiplex PCR reads. Among about 200,000 distinct CDR3 sequences listed, 17% were seen once. The source material was blood. The receptor source for this set is a woman aged 45-65 years with Graves' hyperthyroidism. The CDR3 runs from the conserved cysteine through the conserved F or W. Clone size appears in some rows only: once, few, many, or a class for an expanded clone.

J: TRBJ2-7; V: TRBV18; size: many; CDR3: CASSHGSYEQYF
J: TRBJ1-5; V: TRBV19; size: .; CDR3: CASHRGGSNQPQHF
J: TRBJ1-1; V: TRBV18; size: many; CDR3: CASASQGEFEAFF
J: TRBJ2-7; V: TRBV7-8; size: many; CDR3: CASSLDREFLRYPTLDEQYF
J: TRBJ1-2; V: TRBV7-9; size: many; CDR3: CASSLEQGGFSGYTF
J: TRBJ2-7; V: TRBV10-2; size: medium-sized; CDR3: CASSTSGEQYF
J: TRBJ2-1; V: TRBV12-3/TRBV12-4; size: .; CDR3: CASSPSAGGRFF
J: TRBJ2-3; V: TRBV19; size: few; CDR3: CASSKGAQGDTQYF
J: TRBJ2-1; V: TRBV7-9; size: .; CDR3: CASSLSGPTPSGEFF
J: TRBJ2-7; V: TRBV6-5; size: many; CDR3: CASSYSFPNSGDSYEQYF
J: TRBJ2-2; V: TRBV11-3; size: many; CDR3: CASSLPGHPTGELFF
J: TRBJ2-3; V: TRBV11-3; size: many; CDR3: CASSFLAGYQDTQYF
J: TRBJ2-2; V: TRBV12-3/TRBV12-4; size: many; CDR3: CASSLGLESGELFF
J: TRBJ2-1; V: TRBV20-1; size: many; CDR3: CSASKFNEQFF
J: TRBJ1-5; V: TRBV20-1; size: many; CDR3: CSARDMGGVQPQHF
J: TRBJ2-7; V: TRBV30; size: few; CDR3: CAWSVRDLGGYEQYF
J: TRBJ2-5; V: TRBV7-2; size: many; CDR3: CASSLVGGQETQYF
J: TRBJ2-2; V: TRBV30; size: many; CDR3: CAWSSQGAGELFF
J: TRBJ2-5; V: TRBV5-6; size: few; CDR3: CASSLEGTGSETQYF
J: TRBJ1-4; V: TRBV9; size: few; CDR3: CASSGGTEGEKLFF
J: TRBJ2-7; V: TRBV3-1; size: many; CDR3: CASSQGRVGEQYF
J: TRBJ2-1; V: TRBV5-5; size: .; CDR3: CASILRGGNEQFF
J: TRBJ1-2; V: TRBV7-9; size: .; CDR3: CASSPQGFHYGYTF
J: TRBJ1-1; V: TRBV19; size: many; CDR3: CASSIVENTEAFF
J: TRBJ2-5; V: TRBV2; size: many; CDR3: CASSELMVRETQYF
J: TRBJ2-1; V: TRBV6-1; size: many; CDR3: CASRRRTSGSYNEQFF
J: TRBJ2-1; V: TRBV20-1; size: many; CDR3: CSARLAGAYNEQFF
J: TRBJ2-7; V: TRBV11-2; size: many; CDR3: CASSQTLTGGYEQYF
J: TRBJ1-5; V: TRBV12-3/TRBV12-4; size: many; CDR3: CASSYTMTGQPQHF
J: TRBJ1-5; V: TRBV29-1; size: many; CDR3: CSIGQDRNQPQHF
J: TRBJ1-1; V: TRBV6-5; size: .; CDR3: CASSYDQRGGVTEAFF
J: TRBJ1-2; V: TRBV24-1; size: many; CDR3: CATSTNYGYTF
J: TRBJ2-1; V: TRBV7-8; size: many; CDR3: CASNRGSSGTDEQFF
J: TRBJ1-2; V: TRBV6-1; size: .; CDR3: CASFGSNYGYTF
J: TRBJ2-3; V: TRBV11-3; size: many; CDR3: CASSLHRATDTQYF
J: TRBJ1-5; V: TRBV3-1; size: many; CDR3: CASSQLDQPQHF
J: TRBJ2-7; V: TRBV27; size: many; CDR3: CASSRRLAESSYEQYF
J: TRBJ2-5; V: TRBV7-2; size: .; CDR3: CASSSGLQETQYF
J: TRBJ2-5; V: TRBV19; size: .; CDR3: CASTTDSGRARETQYF
J: TRBJ2-1; V: TRBV15; size: many; CDR3: CATSRGVRGTGGLDEQFF
J: TRBJ2-2; V: TRBV27; size: .; CDR3: CASSNPVTGELFF
J: TRBJ2-3; V: TRBV27; size: many; CDR3: CASSLSTGSIGTDTQYF
J: TRBJ2-3; V: TRBV5-4; size: few; CDR3: CASSRGRLESDTQYF
J: TRBJ2-6; V: TRBV3-1; size: .; CDR3: CASSQLQGNGANVLTF
J: TRBJ1-2; V: TRBV2; size: many; CDR3: CASSVQGIGYTF
J: TRBJ1-5; V: TRBV10-2; size: .; CDR3: CASSRTAPGQGRRESNQPQHF
J: TRBJ1-1; V: TRBV12-3/TRBV12-4; size: many; CDR3: CASSSYTEAFF
J: TRBJ1-5; V: TRBV3-1; size: .; CDR3: CASGAQGSQPQHF
J: TRBJ2-3; V: TRBV29-1; size: many; CDR3: CSVGQAFTDTQYF
J: TRBJ2-7; V: TRBV18; size: many; CDR3: CASSESVAGLSYEQYF
J: TRBJ2-1; V: TRBV28; size: many; CDR3: CASNPRGGTNEQFF
J: TRBJ1-1; V: TRBV7-9; size: many; CDR3: CASSLPYRNNLNTEAFF
J: TRBJ2-7; V: TRBV11-3; size: many; CDR3: CASSVFMGHEQYF
J: TRBJ2-7; V: TRBV4-2; size: few; CDR3: CASSQAGTETYEQYF
J: TRBJ1-2; V: TRBV7-9; size: .; CDR3: CASSLSDSNGYTF
J: TRBJ1-1; V: TRBV3-1; size: many; CDR3: CASSQTSLNTEAFF
J: TRBJ2-7; V: TRBV7-6; size: .; CDR3: CASSFPKGHGTGDYYEQYF
J: TRBJ2-3; V: TRBV20-1; size: .; CDR3: CSARDKVKSPRADTQYF
J: TRBJ2-7; V: TRBV2; size: many; CDR3: CASSRDLNSYEQYF